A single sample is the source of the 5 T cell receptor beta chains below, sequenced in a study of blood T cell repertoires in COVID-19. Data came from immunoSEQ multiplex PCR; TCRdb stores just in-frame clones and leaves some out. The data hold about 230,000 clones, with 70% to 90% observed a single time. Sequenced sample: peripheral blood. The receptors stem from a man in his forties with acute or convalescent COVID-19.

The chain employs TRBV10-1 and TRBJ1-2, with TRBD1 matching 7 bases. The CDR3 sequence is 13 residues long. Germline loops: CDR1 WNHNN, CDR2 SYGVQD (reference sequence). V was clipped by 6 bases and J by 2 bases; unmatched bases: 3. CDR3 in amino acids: CASSEGQNYGYTF. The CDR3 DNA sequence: TGCGCCAGCAGCGAGGGACAGAACTATGGCTACACCTTC.

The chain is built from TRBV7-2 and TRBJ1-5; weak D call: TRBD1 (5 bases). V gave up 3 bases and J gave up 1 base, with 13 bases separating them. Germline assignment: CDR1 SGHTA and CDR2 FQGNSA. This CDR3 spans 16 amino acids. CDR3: CASSFVGAASNQPQHF. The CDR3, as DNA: TGTGCCAGCAGCTTCGTAGGGGCCGCAAGCAATCAGCCCCAGCATTTT.

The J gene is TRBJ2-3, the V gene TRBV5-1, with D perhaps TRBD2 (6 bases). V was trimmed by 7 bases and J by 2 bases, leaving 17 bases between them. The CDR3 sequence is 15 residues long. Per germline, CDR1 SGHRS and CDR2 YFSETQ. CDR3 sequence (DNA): TGCGCCAGCCGGGTGGGCGGAGGGTACACAGATACGCAGTATTTT. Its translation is CASRVGGGYTDTQYF.

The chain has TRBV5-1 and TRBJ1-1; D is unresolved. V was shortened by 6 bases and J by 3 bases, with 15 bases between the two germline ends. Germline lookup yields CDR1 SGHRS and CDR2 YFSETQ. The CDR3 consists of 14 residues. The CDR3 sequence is CASTVGGLDTEAFF. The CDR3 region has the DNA TGCGCCAGCACCGTCGGTGGACTCGACACTGAAGCTTTCTTT.

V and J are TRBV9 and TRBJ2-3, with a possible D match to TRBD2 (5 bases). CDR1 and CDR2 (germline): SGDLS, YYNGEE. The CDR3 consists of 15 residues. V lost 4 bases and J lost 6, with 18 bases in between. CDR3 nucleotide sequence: TGTGCCAGCAGCCCGCGGGCCTCGTCCTACGATACGCAGTATTTT. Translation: CASSPRASSYDTQYF.